These T cell receptor beta chains were read from a single sample in a study of CD8 T cells in Susac syndrome. TCRdb fed the immunoSEQ multiplex PCR reads into MiXCR, producing one record per CDR3 protein. This table holds 75,000 to 80,000 distinct CDR3 sequences, roughly 95% found once. Sequencing was done on a sample of CD8+ T cells from PBMCs. Receptors originate from a human donor with Susac syndrome. Each CDR3 is given with its conserved first and last residue. D genes are given only for firm matches. Some rows have no size entry. The others give once, few or many, or a class for an expanded clone.

TRBV2	TRBJ2-7	TRBD1	NA	TGTGCCAGCAGTGAAAGGGGACAGCTTTCCTACGAGCAGTACTTC	CASSERGQLSYEQYF
TRBV20-1	TRBJ1-2	NA	NA	TGCAGTGCGCCATCGGGGAGGGACACAAACTATGGCTACACCTTC	CSAPSGRDTNYGYTF
TRBV12-3/TRBV12-4	TRBJ2-4	NA	NA	TGTGCCAGATTCATCCCCGGCCTCGCCAAAAACATTCAGTACTTC	CARFIPGLAKNIQYF
TRBV20-1	TRBJ1-1	NA	NA	TGCAGTGCTAGCGGCCTGGGGGGCACTGAAGCTTTCTTT	CSASGLGGTEAFF
TRBV5-1	TRBJ2-7	TRBD1	NA	TGCGCCAGCAGCTGGACAGGGGAGGACTACGAGCAGTACTTC	CASSWTGEDYEQYF
TRBV7-6	TRBJ2-3	NA	NA	TGTGCCAGCTCCGCCGGGGCATCTGCGACAGATACGCAGTATTTT	CASSAGASATDTQYF
TRBV9	TRBJ2-1	NA	NA	TGTGCCAGCAGCGGGCGAGGGCGGGGCGGGTACAATGAGCAGTTCTTC	CASSGRGRGGYNEQFF
TRBV18	TRBJ2-1	NA	once	TGTGCCAGCTCCCGGGGCCCTTACAATGAGCAGTTCTTC	CASSRGPYNEQFF
TRBV15	TRBJ1-2	NA	NA	TGTGCCACCAGCAGAGATCCTTTAAGGCGGATGTTTTATGGCTACACCTTC	CATSRDPLRRMFYGYTF
TRBV9	TRBJ2-1	TRBD2	NA	TGTGCCAGCAGCGTAGACGGGGGGGCCTACAATGAGCAGTTCTTC	CASSVDGGAYNEQFF
TRBV29-1	TRBJ2-7	NA	NA	TGCAGCGTTGAGGGACCCCACTACGAGCAGTACTTC	CSVEGPHYEQYF
TRBV7-9	TRBJ1-4	NA	NA	TGTGCCAGCAACCCGCCGGGACCCCGGGTGGAAAAACTGTTTTTT	CASNPPGPRVEKLFF
TRBV28	TRBJ1-2	TRBD1	NA	TGTGCCAGCAGCGACAGGGGTCCATACTATGGCTACACCTTC	CASSDRGPYYGYTF
TRBV3-1	TRBJ2-2	NA	NA	TGTGCCAGCGCTCGGCACACCGGGGAGCTGTTTTTT	CASARHTGELFF
TRBV5-6	TRBJ1-6	NA	NA	TGTGCCAGCAGCTTTGGGGGCAGGTTGAGAAATTCACCCCTCCACTTT	CASSFGGRLRNSPLHF
TRBV7-8	TRBJ2-7	NA	NA	TGTGCCAGCAGCTTAGGCCCTCTCTCCTACGAGCAGTACTTC	CASSLGPLSYEQYF
TRBV7-9	TRBJ1-6	NA	NA	TGTGCCAGCAGCTCACCCCGGACGGCCGTGGGCGGTTCACCCCTCCACTTT	CASSSPRTAVGGSPLHF
TRBV9	TRBJ2-2	NA	NA	TGTGCCAGCAGCGACATCGGGAGTACGCGGGGCACCGGGGAGCTGTTTTTT	CASSDIGSTRGTGELFF
TRBV9	TRBJ2-7	NA	NA	TGTGCCAGCAGCCCGGGACACAGGCCTTACGAGCAGTACTTC	CASSPGHRPYEQYF
TRBV20-1	TRBJ1-6	NA	NA	TGCAGTGCTAATACAAGGGAGAATCGCGGTCCACCCCTCCACTTT	CSANTRENRGPPLHF
TRBV14	TRBJ1-2	NA	NA	TGTGCCAGCAGCACCCGACAGACTAGTCCTTGGGGCTACACCTTC	CASSTRQTSPWGYTF
TRBV7-2	TRBJ1-2	NA	NA	TGTGCCAGCAGCTTAGAACCCAGATACTATGGCTACACCTTC	CASSLEPRYYGYTF
TRBV10-3	TRBJ2-2	NA	NA	TGTGCCATCAGTGACCTTGGGCCCGGGGCAAGGACCGGGGAGCTGTTTTTT	CAISDLGPGARTGELFF
TRBV29-1	TRBJ2-2	NA	NA	TGCAGCGTTGGGCACCAGGGTGGGACCGGGGAGCTGTTTTTT	CSVGHQGGTGELFF
TRBV7-9	TRBJ1-1	NA	NA	TGTGCCAGCACCTCGTTGGGGAACACTGAAGCTTTCTTT	CASTSLGNTEAFF
TRBV27	TRBJ2-3	NA	NA	TGTGCCAGCAGCTCCTTACAGGGTCCCACAGATACGCAGTATTTT	CASSSLQGPTDTQYF
TRBV7-9	TRBJ2-7	TRBD1	NA	TGTGCCAGCAGCTGGGACAGGGGGCGCGAGCAGTACTTC	CASSWDRGREQYF
TRBV27	TRBJ1-2	TRBD1	NA	TGTGCCAGCGGACAGGGTTGGGGCCCTATGGGCTACACCTTC	CASGQGWGPMGYTF
TRBV28	TRBJ1-1	TRBD1	few	TGTGCCAGCAGCTTACGACAGGGGATGAACACTGAAGCTTTCTTT	CASSLRQGMNTEAFF
TRBV6-1	TRBJ1-5	NA	NA	TGTGCCAGCAGTCTCCAACCCCGGCGAGGCAATCAGCCCCAGCATTTT	CASSLQPRRGNQPQHF
TRBV11-2	TRBJ2-3	TRBD2	NA	TGTGCCAGCGACGGACTTACTAGCGGGTCATCAGATACGCAGTATTTT	CASDGLTSGSSDTQYF
TRBV27	TRBJ2-7	NA	NA	TGTGCCAGCAGCCAGGGCTGGGAGCAGTACTTC	CASSQGWEQYF
TRBV12-3/TRBV12-4	TRBJ1-5	NA	once	TGTGCCAGCACCTCGGGGGATCAGCCCCAGCATTTT	CASTSGDQPQHF
TRBV7-3	TRBJ2-2	NA	NA	TGTGCCAGCAGAACGAATCATATTGGGCTCGAGACGAACACCGGGGAGCTGTTTTTT	CASRTNHIGLETNTGELFF
TRBV28	TRBJ2-5	TRBD1	NA	TGTGCCAGCAGTTTATTAAGACAGGGCAGGGAGACCCAGTACTTC	CASSLLRQGRETQYF
TRBV18	TRBJ1-1	NA	NA	TGTGCCAGCTCACCCCCTTCCGACACTGAAGCTTTCTTT	CASSPPSDTEAFF
TRBV3-1	TRBJ1-2	TRBD1	NA	TGTGCCAGCACCCCAGGGGGCCCGAATGGCTACACCTTC	CASTPGGPNGYTF
TRBV12-3/TRBV12-4	TRBJ2-2	NA	NA	TGTGCCAGCAGTTTAGGGAGACAGGACCTCACCGGGGAGCTGTTTTTT	CASSLGRQDLTGELFF
TRBV4-1	TRBJ2-3	NA	NA	TGCGCCAGCAGCCATTTAGCGGATACGCAGTATTTT	CASSHLADTQYF
TRBV30	TRBJ1-2	NA	NA	TGTGCCTGGAGTGCTCCCAGGGACGGGGGCTACACCTTC	CAWSAPRDGGYTF
TRBV28	TRBJ2-5	NA	few	TGTGCCAGCAGTTTAGAGGGGGAGACCCAGTACTTC	CASSLEGETQYF
TRBV25-1	TRBJ2-7	NA	NA	TGTGCCAGCAAGGGGGGGGGATCGAAGCAGTACTTC	CASKGGGSKQYF